This T cell receptor beta chain originates from a study of blood T cell repertoires in COVID-19. As handled by the study authors: Amplification from reference gene primers served as the basis for estimated nucleated cell counts. The repertoire was sequenced with immunoSEQ multiplex PCR; TCRdb's copy has only in-frame clones and lacks some. That table furnishes V, J and clone size, whereas the DNA furnished D and trimming. The table has 450,000 or so clones, about nine tenths seen once; the top ten hold roughly 1.6%. Enrolled during active infection, Seattle patients were then followed longitudinally. Germline-derived CDR1 and CDR2 are GTSNPN and SVGIG (reference sequence). The V end lost 5 bases, the J end lost 4 bases, and 11 bases lay between the germline ends. The length of the CDR3 is 12 residues.

The rearrangement links TRBV30 to TRBJ2-5; TRBD2 might be the D (6 bases). The receptor was isolated from a woman between 40 and 55 years old with COVID-19, enrolled during active disease. The sequenced sample was peripheral blood. CDR3 protein: CAWYGSGETQYF. DNA of the CDR3: TGTGCCTGGTACGGTAGCGGAGAGACCCAGTACTTC.